The rows below give T cell receptor beta chains drawn from one sample of a study of beta chain features in type 1 diabetes. The protocol was immunoSEQ multiplex PCR, while the TCRdb copy is restricted to in-frame clones and leaves out a portion. The repertoire holds fewer than 350,000 clones, with around 20% as singletons. Sample: naive CD4+ T cells from blood. The origin of the receptors is a woman between 18 and 29 years old in good health. The CDR3 runs from the conserved cysteine through the conserved F or W. The order of the fields is D gene, V gene, J gene, CDR3 protein. The D gene is left open where the match is weak.

>-|TRBV30|TRBJ1-1
CAWSVGGNTEAFF
>TRBD1|TRBV7-2|TRBJ2-5
CASIPGPGQGLQTQYF
>-|TRBV15|TRBJ2-5
CATSRALGETQYF
>TRBD1|TRBV6-6|TRBJ2-7
CASSYVRQGKAYEQYF
>-|TRBV5-6|TRBJ2-7
CASSLIQQGGDEQYF
>-|TRBV27|TRBJ1-1
CASSFFRGALAEAFF
>TRBD2|TRBV5-1|TRBJ2-7
CASSLQREAHEQYF
>TRBD1|TRBV7-9|TRBJ1-5
CASSFGGGDGMPQHF
>-|TRBV11-2|TRBJ2-2
CASNYLTAAAGELFF
>TRBD1|TRBV11-3|TRBJ2-5
CASSFPRDRVEETQYF
>-|TRBV9|TRBJ1-1
CASSPSPGAEAEAFF
>-|TRBV4-3|TRBJ1-6
CASSQAPDTSSYNSPLHF
>TRBD1|TRBV5-1|TRBJ2-5
CASSLGTGIGETQYF
>-|TRBV9|TRBJ2-7
CASSVGEGTPGKQYF
>TRBD1|TRBV5-1|TRBJ2-2
CASSYRTGPTNTGELFF
>TRBD1|TRBV7-2|TRBJ2-2
CASSVGTGAGELFF
>-|TRBV11-2|TRBJ2-5
CASSPGHPKAETQYF
>TRBD1|TRBV7-2|TRBJ1-1
CASSADRGNTEAFF
>-|TRBV19|TRBJ1-1
CASSMDSRNTEAFF
>TRBD2|TRBV19|TRBJ2-2
CASSLLGFGRYTGELFF
>TRBD1|TRBV6-5|TRBJ2-2
CASRRQGRSTGELFF
>-|TRBV5-1|TRBJ2-3
CASSAANPDTQYF
>TRBD1|TRBV28|TRBJ2-7
CASRPGGFNEQYF
>TRBD1|TRBV10-3|TRBJ2-2
CAISDDRVGTGELFF
>-|TRBV18|TRBJ1-4
CASSPPGDEKLFF
>TRBD2|TRBV14|TRBJ2-1
CASSQYSGGANEQFF
>-|TRBV29-1|TRBJ2-1
CSVAVWRYNEQFF
>-|TRBV4-2|TRBJ1-1
CASSPSPDTEAFF
>-|TRBV25-1|TRBJ1-2
CASTRTESGYGYTF
>TRBD1|TRBV7-9|TRBJ2-2
CASSQGQPNTGELFF
>-|TRBV4-1|TRBJ2-7
CASSPPGYEQYF
>-|TRBV4-1|TRBJ2-1
CASSQEDSSYNEQFF
>-|TRBV30|TRBJ1-2
CAWSVRYSQYGYTF
>-|TRBV21-1|TRBJ1-1
CASSKVREGVTEAFF
>TRBD2|TRBV14|TRBJ2-5
CASSQGTSGAAQYF
>-|TRBV19|TRBJ1-2
CASSLLERNYGYTF
>-|TRBV7-7|TRBJ2-7
CASSPAGSPAYEQYF
>TRBD1|TRBV7-8|TRBJ1-2
CASSLDRGQVGYGYTF
>-|TRBV7-2|TRBJ2-5
CASSPGVETQYF
>-|TRBV18|TRBJ2-6
CASSDGDSGANVLTF
>-|TRBV2|TRBJ2-5
CASSGAVTTQETQYF
>TRBD2|TRBV5-1|TRBJ2-1
CASSQLAGQNNEQFF
>-|TRBV10-3|TRBJ2-1
CAILREPATNEQFF
>-|TRBV9|TRBJ1-5
CASSQTGGDQPQHF
>-|TRBV18|TRBJ2-1
CASSSDTANEQFF
>-|TRBV5-4|TRBJ2-1
CASSLESGSYNEQFF
>TRBD1|TRBV5-1|TRBJ2-5
CASSPGTGGETQYF
>TRBD1|TRBV19|TRBJ1-2
CASSTTGTAYNYGYTF
>-|TRBV4-1|TRBJ2-4
CASSQEGGVGKNIQYF
>TRBD2|TRBV10-1|TRBJ2-3
CASSESVAGTQYF
>TRBD2|TRBV7-2|TRBJ2-2
CASSLKRGGINTGELFF
>TRBD1|TRBV7-2|TRBJ1-6
CASSSKTGDGSPLHF
>-|TRBV7-6|TRBJ2-7
CASSHYKDNHEQYF
>TRBD2|TRBV15|TRBJ2-1
CAAAGGSGYNEQFF